The next 21 T cell receptor beta chains were all read from a single sample in a study of cytomegalovirus exposure and HLA in healthy donors. Assay used: immunoSEQ multiplex PCR; TCRdb lists only in-frame clones, some missing. The sample has 150,000 to 200,000 clones, 86% seen once; the top ten hold roughly 2.5%. The sample was PBMCs. The receptor set was obtained from a man younger than 35 in good health and CMV-seropositive.

The chain combines TRBV7-8 with TRBJ1-2; no clear D gene. This CDR3 has 12 residues. Trimming shortened V by 3 bases and J by 6 bases, and 8 bases separated the two germline ends. Germline CDR1 and CDR2: SGHVS and FQNEAQ. CDR3 loop: CASSFRGHGYTF. The CDR3 bases are TGTGCCAGCAGCTTCCGAGGGCATGGCTACACCTTC.

This clone occurred a few times. The chain carries TRBV7-2 and TRBJ1-6; D gene unclear. With 4 bases removed from V and 14 bases from J, the gap between germline ends came to 12 bases. The germline V gene has CDR1 SGHTA and CDR2 FQGNSA. The CDR3 covers 12 residues. CDR3 loop: CASSSRVETLHF. The DNA of the CDR3 is TGTGCCAGCAGCTCCCGGGTGGAAACCCTCCACTTT.

The chain carries TRBV27 and TRBJ2-5; 10 nucleotides align to TRBD2. There are 20 residues in the CDR3. Germline V CDR1 and CDR2: MNHEY, SMNVEV (reference sequence). J lost 1 base, V lost 3 bases, and 17 bases had no gene match. CDR3 sequence reads: CASSFRKRGSSGSPQETQYF. Here the CDR3 DNA reads TGTGCCAGCAGTTTCCGGAAGAGGGGGTCTAGCGGGAGCCCCCAAGAGACCCAGTACTTC.

The chain has TRBV4-1 and TRBJ1-4; 11 nucleotides match TRBD1. CDR3 length: 19 residues. V was pared by 3 bases and J by 7 bases, with 16 bases of the junction left unmatched. The germline V gene has CDR1 MGHRA and CDR2 YSYEKL. Here the CDR3 reads CASSHPPALVGTGGEKLFF. As DNA, the CDR3 is TGCGCCAGCAGCCACCCTCCAGCTTTGGTGGGGACAGGGGGTGAAAAACTGTTTTTT.

This sequence joins TRBV28 and TRBJ2-7; D gene unclear. Trimming cost V 4 bases and J 4 bases, with 5 bases left between them. CDR3 size: 11 residues. Germline V gives CDR1 MDHEN, CDR2 SYDVKM. The CDR3 protein is CASSSLYEQYF. The DNA of the CDR3 is TGTGCCAGCAGTTCTCTGTACGAGCAGTACTTC. The full variable domain, completed using reference TRBV28 and TRBJ2-7, is DVKVTQSSRYLVKRTGEKVFLECVQDMDHENMFWYRQDPGLGLRLIYFSYDVKMKEKGDIPEGYSVSREKKERFSLILESASTNQTSMYLCASSSLYEQYFGPGTRLTVT.

The chain has TRBV10-3 and TRBJ2-7; D may be TRBD2 (6 bases). Germline CDR1 and CDR2: ENHRY and SYGVKD. The V and J ends lost 4 bases and 7 bases respectively, with 23 bases between them. The CDR3 extends over 16 amino acids. The CDR3 coding sequence is TGTGCCATCAGTGCCCTCCTTGCAACTGGCGCGGGGGAGCAGTACTTC. Its protein product is CAISALLATGAGEQYF.

V is TRBV7-9 and J is TRBJ2-7, with TRBD1 matching 7 bases. Trimming at V came to 5 bases and at J to 3 bases, leaving 7 bases not matched to a gene. This CDR3 comprises 14 residues. Germline CDR1 SEHNR, CDR2 FQNEAQ (reference sequence). The CDR3 DNA is TGTGCCAGCAGCCAAGGGACAGCTAACTACGAGCAGTACTTC. Translation gives CASSQGTANYEQYF.

Only one count was recorded for this clone. V is TRBV19 and J is TRBJ1-1; D is unresolved. V was pared by 5 bases and J by 5 bases, with 12 bases between. Germline CDR1 LNHDA, CDR2 SQIVND (reference sequence). The length of the CDR3 is 13 residues. As DNA, the CDR3 is TGTGCCAGTAGTTCCTCCGCTGCGACTGAAGCTTTCTTT. Residues: CASSSSAATEAFF.

This chain joins TRBV7-2 and TRBJ2-7; a weak D match, TRBD2 (7 bases). Trimming stripped 3 bases from V and 2 bases from J, with 14 bases between. The CDR3 totals 15 residues. Looked up from germline, CDR1 is SGHTA and CDR2 is FQGNSA. The CDR3 protein is CASSFGGGGTYEQYF. The DNA for the CDR3 is TGTGCCAGCAGCTTTGGAGGGGGGGGGACCTACGAGCAGTACTTC. The entire variable domain, with the rest obtained from reference TRBV7-2 and TRBJ2-7, is as follows: GAGVSQSPSNKVTEKGKDVELRCDPISGHTALYWYRQSLGQGLEFLIYFQGNSAPDKSGLPSDRFSAERTGGSVSTLTIQRTQQEDSAVYLCASSFGGGGTYEQYFGPGTRLTVT.

This clone was seen just once. The rearrangement uses TRBV4-3 and TRBJ2-3, with D perhaps TRBD2 (6 bases). From germline, CDR1 is LGHNA and CDR2 YSLEER. This CDR3 has 14 residues. V was shortened by 0 bases and J by 8 bases, with 12 bases between the two germline ends. CDR3 nucleotides: TGCGCCAGCAGCCAAGAACAGCCCGGGGGTACGCAGTATTTT. The encoded protein is CASSQEQPGGTQYF.

This chain joins TRBV6-5 and TRBJ2-7; D is possibly TRBD1 (7 bases). Germline CDR1 is MNHEY and CDR2 is SVGAGI. Trimming removed 2 bases from V and 2 bases from J, with 13 bases in between. This CDR3 is 15 amino acids long. CDR3 DNA sequence: TGTGCCAGCAGTTACGGGGCAGGGGGGACCTACGAGCAGTACTTC. Translation: CASSYGAGGTYEQYF.

J is TRBJ2-7 and V is TRBV4-3; D might be TRBD2 (6 bases). V lost 4 bases, J lost 3 bases, and 10 bases lay in between. Germline lookup yields CDR1 LGHNA and CDR2 YSLEER. The CDR3 is made up of 13 amino acids. CDR3 in DNA: TGCGCCAGCAGCCCGGGACTGAGCTACGAGCAGTACTTC. Translating gives CASSPGLSYEQYF.

Comment on this clone: At one end, the junction sequence differs from germline, possibly due to a read error. This chain links TRBV4-2 with TRBJ2-7; D is ambiguous. This CDR3 comprises 12 residues. Germline CDR1 and CDR2: LGHNA and YNFKEQ. CDR3 in DNA: TGTGCCAGCAGCCAAGGAGGCCGCCCCCCGGCCTTC. Translating gives CASSQGGRPPAF.

The J gene is TRBJ1-5, the V gene TRBV7-2, with unresolved D. The V and J ends lost 2 bases and 3 bases respectively, with 5 bases between them. The CDR3 runs 13 residues. Germline CDR1 reads SGHTA; CDR2 reads FQGNSA. CDR3 coding DNA: TGTGCCAGCAGCTTATCCCACAATCAGCCCCAGCATTTT. It translates to CASSLSHNQPQHF. The full variable domain, rest sourced from reference TRBV7-2 and TRBJ1-5, is GAGVSQSPSNKVTEKGKDVELRCDPISGHTALYWYRQSLGQGLEFLIYFQGNSAPDKSGLPSDRFSAERTGGSVSTLTIQRTQQEDSAVYLCASSLSHNQPQHFGDGTRLSIL.

V usage is TRBV6-5 and J usage is TRBJ2-3; 9 nucleotides line up with TRBD2. The J segment lost 1 base and the V segment lost 4 bases, leaving 6 bases of the junction unmatched. Germline CDR1 reads MNHEY; CDR2 reads SVGAGI. This CDR3 is 16 amino acids long. The DNA of the CDR3 is TGTGCCAGCAGTTCGGGGACTAGCCCCCGCACAGATACGCAGTATTTT. Translated: CASSSGTSPRTDTQYF.

The chain joins TRBV6-4 to TRBJ2-1; 8 bases fit TRBD2. The CDR3 totals 17 residues. With V trimmed by 4 bases and J by 9 bases, 17 bases remained unmatched. Germline V gives CDR1 MRHNA, CDR2 SNTAGT. The CDR3 sequence: CASSGLQLADALSEQFF. CDR3 coding DNA: TGTGCCAGCAGTGGGTTACAACTAGCGGACGCACTCAGTGAGCAGTTCTTC.

The chain employs TRBV13 and TRBJ2-1; 16 bases align to TRBD2. This CDR3 is built from 17 residues. With V trimmed by 5 bases and J by 8 bases, 9 bases remained unmatched. Germline-derived CDR1 and CDR2 are PRHDT and FYEKMQ (reference sequence). The CDR3 DNA sequence: TGTGCCAGCAGCATTCAACCGGGACTAGCGGGAGGGTATGAGCAGTTCTTC. This encodes CASSIQPGLAGGYEQFF.

The chain has TRBV29-1 and TRBJ2-7, with D possibly being TRBD2 (5 bases). From germline, CDR1 is SQVTM and CDR2 ANQGSEA. Trimming shortened V by 7 bases and J by 2 bases, and 9 bases separated the two germline ends. CDR3 length: 11 residues. DNA for the CDR3: TGCAGCGCCCGGGAAACCTACGAGCAGTACTTC. Its translation: CSARETYEQYF.

J is TRBJ1-1 and V is TRBV5-5, with TRBD1 identical over 7 bases. Germline V gives CDR1 SGHKS, CDR2 YYEKEE (reference sequence). V gave up 4 bases and J gave up 8 bases; unmatched junction bases: 14. This CDR3 spans 15 amino acids. In DNA form, the CDR3 reads TGTGCCAGCAGCCCACAGACAGGGTGGGGGGCCGAAGCTTTCTTT. This translates into CASSPQTGWGAEAFF.

J is TRBJ1-1 and V is TRBV19; possible D gene TRBD1, 5 bases. CDR3 size: 15 residues. The germline V gene encodes CDR1 LNHDA and CDR2 SQIVND (reference sequence). V was shortened by 6 bases and J by 5 bases, with 19 bases between the two germline ends. This chain's CDR3 is CASREGQGGKTEAFF. In nucleotides, the CDR3 is TGTGCCAGTAGGGAGGGGCAGGGAGGGAAGACTGAAGCTTTCTTT.

The sample holds one count of this clone. The chain combines TRBV4-3 with TRBJ2-1, with D tentatively TRBD2 (6 bases). Trimming shortened V by 1 base and J by 7 bases, and 14 bases separated the two germline ends. CDR1 is LGHNA and CDR2 is YSLEER in the germline V gene. CDR3 length: 15 residues. The CDR3 reads CASSQGGGITNEQFF. The CDR3 DNA is TGCGCCAGCAGCCAAGGGGGCGGGATTACGAATGAGCAGTTCTTC.